What follows describes a single T cell receptor (beta chain). The data are from a study of blood T cell repertoires in COVID-19. Original processing notes: Estimated nucleated cell counts came from reference gene primer amplification. Sequencing was performed with immunoSEQ multiplex PCR; in TCRdb, only in-frame clones are kept and a portion is missing. D and trimming come from the DNA, and the V and J calls and clone size come from that table. This sample has under 250,000 clones, with 80% to 90% found just once. CDR1 and CDR2 from the germline V gene are MNHEY and SVGEGT. The CDR3 length is 12 residues. Trimming shortened V by 4 bases and J by 1 base, and 4 bases separated the two germline ends. Patients in Seattle were enrolled during active infection, then followed longitudinally.

This rearrangement joins TRBV6-2 or TRBV6-3 to TRBJ1-1; no clear D gene. This TCR was recovered from a man aged 25-40 years with COVID-19, enrolled during active disease. The sequencing input was peripheral blood. CDR3 coding DNA: TGTGCCAGCAGTTTTCGGAACACTGAAGCTTTCTTT. As protein: CASSFRNTEAFF.